This T cell receptor beta chain was profiled in a study of T-cell reconstitution after alpha-beta-depleted transplantation in children. TCRbeta library preparation incorporated unique molecular identifiers. TCRdb used MiXCR to reprocess the PCR reads, holding one entry per CDR3 protein. The data show fewer than 400,000 distinct CDR3 sequences, with roughly 22% seen just once and 3.5% to 4% held by the top ten. This TCR came from a human donor who donated a stem cell graft to a child with acute myeloid leukemia. The source was PBMCs from the stem cell graft donor, collected from the stem cell graft.

The CDR3 reads CASSLAALALEQYF. The CDR3 bases are TGTGCCAGCAGCTTAGCGGCCCTAGCGCTCGAGCAGTACTTC. The chain employs TRBV7-2 and TRBJ2-7; TRBD2 might be the D (6 bases). The germline V and J ends were trimmed by 0 bases and 6 bases, with 12 bases remaining between them. The CDR3 contains 14 residues. Germline V gene sequence: CDR1 SGHTA, CDR2 FQGNSA.